The TCR beta chain described here comes from a study of T cell responses to AZD1222 COVID-19 vaccine. Whole-study results and caveats: Nearly half of the spike-specific TCRs reportedly recognize variant regions that carry no mutations. The span of vaccine-associated CD4 TCRs extended across spike, with dominance at 160-218 and 743-854. Spike-specific TCR breadth and depth went up after people got two AZD1222 doses. Most donors were white British and more were female, and clonal diversity was possibly underestimated.

Clones were sequenced by immunoSEQ multiplex PCR, and TCRdb holds only the in-frame ones, with some missing. The sample yields 250,000 to 300,000 clones, around 93% seen once. Concerning this clone: Its antigen is undetermined.

The receptor comes from an adult who received the AZD1222 COVID-19 vaccine. The starting material was peripheral blood, obtained 28 days after the second AZD1222 dose.

The CDR3, as DNA: TGTGCCAGCAGCTTAGCGCTCTCCGGGACTAGAGAAGAGACCCAGTACTTC. Amino acids: CASSLALSGTREETQYF. The chain carries TRBV7-2 and TRBJ2-5; 8 bases are a match to TRBD2. This CDR3 is 17 amino acids long. Per the germline V gene, CDR1 is SGHTA and CDR2 is FQGNSA. Trimming cost V 0 bases and J 3 bases; bases outside gene matches: 9.